These 9 T cell receptor beta chains were sequenced from one sample in a study of blood T cell repertoires in COVID-19. Generated by immunoSEQ multiplex PCR, the TCRdb table keeps only in-frame clones and is missing some. The sample includes 120,000 to 150,000 clones, 70% to 90% seen only once; the top ten take more than 1%. The source material was PBMCs or T cells enriched from blood (not recorded which). The receptors originated from a woman aged 25 to 45 with acute COVID-19.

The gene calls are TRBV5-1 and TRBJ1-2, with D tentatively TRBD1 (5 bases). V dropped 3 bases and J dropped 6 bases, with 12 bases sitting between them. The CDR3 is 13 amino acids. Germline assignment: CDR1 SGHRS and CDR2 YFSETQ. The CDR3 bases are TGCGCCAGCAGCTCCTCAGGGTCCAATGGCTACACCTTC. This translates into CASSSSGSNGYTF.

The sample holds a few counts of this clone. Other DNA sequences within the sample encode an identical CDR3. V gene TRBV7-2 combines with J gene TRBJ2-1, with 9 bases matching TRBD1. Germline CDR1 SGHTA, CDR2 FQGNSA. The J segment lost 3 bases and the V segment lost 1 base, leaving 1 base of the junction unmatched. CDR3 length: 15 residues. Written as DNA, the CDR3 is TGTGCCAGCAGCTTAGGGGGACAGGGCTACAATGAGCAGTTCTTC. Translating gives CASSLGGQGYNEQFF. Supplemented by reference TRBV7-2 and TRBJ2-1, the full variable domain reads GAGVSQSPSNKVTEKGKDVELRCDPISGHTALYWYRQSLGQGLEFLIYFQGNSAPDKSGLPSDRFSAERTGGSVSTLTIQRTQQEDSAVYLCASSLGGQGYNEQFFGPGTRLTVL.

This chain connects TRBV4-2 to TRBJ1-1; 8 bases agree with TRBD1. With V trimmed by 4 bases and J by 3 bases, 1 base remained unmatched. The CDR3 is made up of 13 amino acids. Per germline, CDR1 LGHNA and CDR2 YNFKEQ. For the CDR3, the DNA is TGTGCCAGCAGCCCGGACAGGGACACTGAAGCTTTCTTT. Its protein is CASSPDRDTEAFF.

The chain carries TRBV7-2 and TRBJ2-3, with 10 bases aligning to TRBD1. This CDR3 has 15 residues. Germline-derived CDR1 and CDR2 are SGHTA and FQGNSA. V lost 5 bases, J lost 4 bases, and 6 bases stayed unmatched. The CDR3 loop is CASSHRDRGADTQYF. The CDR3 DNA follows: TGTGCCAGCAGCCACCGGGACAGGGGCGCAGATACGCAGTATTTT.

This chain links TRBV27 with TRBJ2-2; maybe TRBD1 (6 bases). This CDR3 is built from 15 residues. V was pared by 3 bases and J by 5 bases, with 13 bases between. Per germline, CDR1 MNHEY and CDR2 SMNVEV (reference sequence). The CDR3 DNA is TGTGCCAGCAGTTTGGGGGCAGGGACGACCGGGGAGCTGTTTTTT. Translating it yields CASSLGAGTTGELFF.

This sequence joins TRBV5-1 and TRBJ2-2, with TRBD1 matching 10 bases. Germline V gene lookup returns CDR1 SGHRS and CDR2 YFSETQ. The CDR3 spans 15 residues. Trimming removed 4 bases from V and 5 bases from J; junction bases left unmatched: 5. This CDR3 is CASSIRDRGTGELFF. The CDR3 nucleotides are TGCGCCAGCAGCATCAGGGACAGGGGTACCGGGGAGCTGTTTTTT.

V and J are TRBV2 and TRBJ1-1; no clear D. CDR3 size: 14 residues. The germline CDR1 and CDR2 sequences are SNHLY and FYNNEI. With 6 bases removed from V and 3 bases from J, the gap between germline ends came to 14 bases. DNA of the CDR3: TGTGCCAGCAGGTACGAAGTCGCGGACACTGAAGCTTTCTTT. Its translation: CASRYEVADTEAFF.

The rearrangement joins TRBV18 to TRBJ2-1, with 8 bases aligning to TRBD2. Germline V gene data show CDR1 as KGHSH and CDR2 as LQKENI. The junction had 10 bases not matched to a gene; V was cut back by 3 bases and J by 0 bases. The CDR3 sequence is 18 residues long. This CDR3 reads CASSPQRGAGDSYNEQFF. CDR3 bases: TGTGCCAGCTCACCTCAGCGGGGAGCGGGAGACTCCTACAATGAGCAGTTCTTC.

The chain uses TRBV10-1 and TRBJ1-3, with D tentatively TRBD1 (6 bases). The V gene's germline CDR1 is WNHNN and CDR2 SYGVQD (reference sequence). Trimming took 7 bases from V and 2 from J, leaving 36 bases between them. The CDR3 is 22 residues long. This CDR3 reads CASKGVGYIPGMVLRTGNTIYF. As DNA, the CDR3 is TGCGCCAGCAAGGGGGTAGGGTATATTCCGGGGATGGTTTTAAGGACTGGAAACACCATATATTTT.